A selection of T cell receptor beta chains follows, all from one sample in a study of early T cells in non-severe SARS-CoV-2 infection. TCRdb re-called the 5' RACE reads through MiXCR, storing one row per CDR3 protein. The sample has 65,000 to 90,000 distinct CDR3 sequences, around 12% seen once. Sequenced material: whole blood. Source of these receptors: an adult who was a healthcare worker with PCR-confirmed SARS-CoV-2 infection or an uninfected control (not recorded which). Each CDR3 is given with its conserved first and last residue. A D gene is named only where the DNA matches it firmly. Size is omitted from some rows. Given values are once, few, many or a class for expanded clones.

>few|TRBJ2-4|TRBD2|TRBV15
TGTGCCACCAGCCCGACTAGCCTGAACATTCAGTACTTC
CATSPTSLNIQYF
>NA|TRBJ2-2|TRBD1|TRBV7-2
TGTGCCAGCAGCTCAGGACAGGGGAATGGTCGGGAGCTGTTTTTT
CASSSGQGNGRELFF
>NA|TRBJ2-7|NA|TRBV3-1
TGTGCCAGCAGCCCCCTGGCGCGGGCGAGCTCCTACGAGCAGTACTTC
CASSPLARASSYEQYF
>few|TRBJ2-3|TRBD2|TRBV7-2
TGTGCCAGCAGCTACCCTAGCGGGCCACCTGTCGCCCCAGATACGCAGTATTTT
CASSYPSGPPVAPDTQYF
>NA|TRBJ2-2|TRBD2|TRBV12-3/TRBV12-4
TGTGCCACCCAAGCGGGGGTAGCGAACACCGGGGAGCTGTTTTTT
CATQAGVANTGELFF
>NA|TRBJ2-1|NA|TRBV4-1
TGCGCCAGCAGCTTACAGTATGGTAATGAGCAGTTCTTC
CASSLQYGNEQFF
>NA|TRBJ2-3|NA|TRBV2
TGTGCCAGCAGTGAAGAGCGAACTGCGCAGTATTTT
CASSEERTAQYF
>many|TRBJ2-2|NA|TRBV5-5
TGTGCCAGCCGATGGGACTTTAGCACCGGGGAGCTGTTTTTT
CASRWDFSTGELFF
>NA|TRBJ2-7|TRBD1|TRBV10-3
TGTGCCATCACCCCCGGGACAGGGAGGCACGAGCAGTACTTC
CAITPGTGRHEQYF
>few|TRBJ2-1|NA|TRBV27
TGTGCCAGCAGTCCTGAGTCGGGTTCCTACAATGAGCAGTTCTTC
CASSPESGSYNEQFF
>few|TRBJ2-5|NA|TRBV20-1
TGCAGTGCGACTCTCGGGGAGACCCAGTACTTC
CSATLGETQYF
>many|TRBJ1-1|NA|TRBV7-8
TGTGCCAGCAGCTTGGTTCCTTCCGCGAAGGGGACTGAAGCTTTCTTT
CASSLVPSAKGTEAFF
>many|TRBJ1-3|NA|TRBV12-2
TGTGCAAGTCGCTTAGCTTCTGGAAACACCATATATTTT
CASRLASGNTIYF
>few|TRBJ1-1|NA|TRBV29-1
TGCAGCGCCCGGCGGATCCAGGGAGCCGAAGCTTTCTTT
CSARRIQGAEAFF
>many|TRBJ1-2|NA|TRBV27
TGTGCCAGCAGTTTCCAGGGACTTGGGAGCGAATATGGCTACACCTTC
CASSFQGLGSEYGYTF